The entry below describes one T cell receptor (beta chain). Its cognate antigen is unknown. These data belong to a study of STAT3 mutations in large granular lymphocyte leukemia. Study context: Around two fifths of treated T-LGLL patients showed hematologic response to immunosuppression.

Study-wide results and caveats: Every T-cell large granular lymphocyte leukemia patient had at least one immunodominant TCR beta clonotype. After therapy, about 30% of the 18 patients switched clonotypes, all new clones STAT3 wild type. Some patients had persisting codominant clonotypes that could mask small clones.

The ends were cut back, 7 bases at V and 4 bases at J, with 13 bases in the middle. Germline V CDR1 and CDR2: SNHLY, FYNNEI. This CDR3 spans 14 amino acids. Each sample's TCRbeta library yielded on average about 38,000 productive templates. This table comes from immunoSEQ multiplex PCR, and its TCRdb copy is limited to in-frame clones, with some not included. The table has approximately 42,000 clones, roughly 81% seen once. The rearrangement uses TRBV2 and TRBJ1-4; D might be TRBD1 (6 bases). The clonotype originates from a human donor with T large granular lymphocyte leukemia. Some clones in this sample may be carry-over from other donors' samples. The sequenced sample was PBMCs. For the CDR3, the DNA is TGTGCCAGCAAGGGGGACGTCGATAATGAAAAACTGTTTTTT. This codes for CASKGDVDNEKLFF.